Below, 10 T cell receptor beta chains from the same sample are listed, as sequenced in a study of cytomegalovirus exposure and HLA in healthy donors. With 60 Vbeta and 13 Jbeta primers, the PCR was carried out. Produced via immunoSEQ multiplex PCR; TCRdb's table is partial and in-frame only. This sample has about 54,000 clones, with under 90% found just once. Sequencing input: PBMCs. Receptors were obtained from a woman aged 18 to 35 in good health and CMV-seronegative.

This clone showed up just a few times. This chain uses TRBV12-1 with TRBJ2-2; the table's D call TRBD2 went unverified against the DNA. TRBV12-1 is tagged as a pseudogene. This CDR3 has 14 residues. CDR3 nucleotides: TGTGCCAGCAGCTTTAAGGGCGAGCACCGGGGAGCTGTTTTT. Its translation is CASSFKGEHRGAVF.

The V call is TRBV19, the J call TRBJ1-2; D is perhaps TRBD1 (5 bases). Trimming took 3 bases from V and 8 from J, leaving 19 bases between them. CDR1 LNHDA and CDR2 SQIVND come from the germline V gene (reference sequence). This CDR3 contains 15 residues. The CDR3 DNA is TGTGCCAGTAGTATGGGGGACTTAACAAGAGACGGCTACACCTTC. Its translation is CASSMGDLTRDGYTF.

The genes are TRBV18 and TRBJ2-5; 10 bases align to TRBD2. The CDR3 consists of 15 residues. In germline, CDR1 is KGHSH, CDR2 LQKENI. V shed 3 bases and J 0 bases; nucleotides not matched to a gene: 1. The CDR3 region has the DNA TGTGCCAGCTCACCCCTAGCGGGAGACCAAGAGACCCAGTACTTC. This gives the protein CASSPLAGDQETQYF.

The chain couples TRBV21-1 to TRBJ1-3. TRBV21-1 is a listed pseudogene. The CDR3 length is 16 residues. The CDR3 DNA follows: TGTGCCAGCAGCAAAGACGGGTCTAGCTCTGGAAACACCATATATTTT. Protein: CASSKDGSSSGNTIYF.

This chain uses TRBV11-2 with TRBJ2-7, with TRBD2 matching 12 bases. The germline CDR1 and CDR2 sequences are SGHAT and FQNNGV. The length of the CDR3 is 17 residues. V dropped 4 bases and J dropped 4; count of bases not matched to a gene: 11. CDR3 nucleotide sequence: TGTGCCAGCAGCTCAGGGAGGACTAGCGGGACAAGGTACGAGCAGTACTTC. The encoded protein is CASSSGRTSGTRYEQYF.

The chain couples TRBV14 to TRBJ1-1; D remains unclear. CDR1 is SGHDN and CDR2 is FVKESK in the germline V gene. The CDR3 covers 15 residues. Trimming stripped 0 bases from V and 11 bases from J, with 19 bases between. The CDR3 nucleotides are TGTGCCAGCAGCCAAGATCTAGGCGCGGCCAATGGGGCTTTCTTT. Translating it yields CASSQDLGAANGAFF.

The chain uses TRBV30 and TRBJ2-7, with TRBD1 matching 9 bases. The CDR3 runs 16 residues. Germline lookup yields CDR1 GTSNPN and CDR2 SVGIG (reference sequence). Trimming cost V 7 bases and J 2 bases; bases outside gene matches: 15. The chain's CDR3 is CAFTGGFFGTAYEQYF. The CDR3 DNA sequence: TGTGCCTTCACAGGGGGCTTTTTCGGAACTGCCTACGAGCAGTACTTC.

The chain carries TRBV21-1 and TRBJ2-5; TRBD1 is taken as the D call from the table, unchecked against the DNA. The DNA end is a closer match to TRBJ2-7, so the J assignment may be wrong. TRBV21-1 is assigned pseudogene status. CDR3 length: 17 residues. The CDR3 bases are TGTGCCAGCAGCCCCTGTCCCGGGACAGGGCCCAAGGGCGAGCAGTACTTC. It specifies CASSPCPGTGPKGEQYF.

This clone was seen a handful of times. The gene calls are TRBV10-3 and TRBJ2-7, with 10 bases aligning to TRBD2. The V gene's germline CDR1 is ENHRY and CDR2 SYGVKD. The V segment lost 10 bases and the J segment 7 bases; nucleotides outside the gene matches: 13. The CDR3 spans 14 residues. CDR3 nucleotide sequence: TGTGCCAGTAGACCGGGACTAGCGAGCCAAGAGCAGTACTTC. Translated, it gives CASRPGLASQEQYF.

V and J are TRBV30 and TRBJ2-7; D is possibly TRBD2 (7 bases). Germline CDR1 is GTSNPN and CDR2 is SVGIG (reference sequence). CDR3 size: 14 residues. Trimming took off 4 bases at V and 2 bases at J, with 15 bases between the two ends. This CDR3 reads CAWNSGGGPYEQYF. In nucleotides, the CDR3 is TGTGCCTGGAACTCGGGCGGGGGCCCCTACGAGCAGTACTTC.